This T cell receptor (beta chain) was recovered during a study of shared clonotypes between healthy human individuals. The overall study: The composition of the donors was a couple of women and a few men aged 18 to 49. General study points: Among a handful of donors, approximately 5% of naive CD4 clonotypes were found in common.

Naive CD8 cells lacked CD45RO and underwent positive selection for CCR7, leaving out terminally differentiated effector memory CD45RA+ cells. Concerning this clone itself: What it binds is unknown.

Clones were sequenced by immunoSEQ multiplex PCR, and TCRdb holds only the in-frame ones, with some missing. The sample shows just over 2,000,000 clones, over 85% of them seen only once. Sequencing input: naive CD8+ T cells sorted from blood. The receptor was derived from a man in his late teens or twenties in good health.

CDR3 bases: TGCGCCAGCAGCCAAGTTGAGGGACGGTCCTATAATTCACCCCTCCACTTT. As protein: CASSQVEGRSYNSPLHF. The chain carries TRBV4-1 and TRBJ1-6; tentative D call: TRBD1 (5 bases). In germline, CDR1 is MGHRA, CDR2 YSYEKL. V gave up 1 base and J gave up 1 base, with 11 bases separating them. The CDR3 runs 17 residues.